Shown below are 21 T cell receptor beta chains from a single sample sequenced in a study of blood T cells in healthy people across ages. It was with a sample-barcoded 5' primer and a J-beta primer mix that a second PCR of about 6 to 12 cycles was run. MiXCR was run by TCRdb on the 5' RACE reads, yielding one entry per CDR3 protein. The table shows more than 900,000 distinct CDR3 sequences, with almost 25% occurring only once. The data were also submitted as part of a second study, on T cells of mothers and their children.

Specimen: blood. These receptors originate from a girl under 10 years old in good health.

This clonotype was seen a few times. CDR3 DNA: TGTGCCAGCAGTCGGTTGGGACAGCTTAATTCACCCCTCCACTTT. This sequence encodes CASSRLGQLNSPLHF. The chain uses TRBV6-5 and TRBJ1-6, with TRBD1 matching 7 bases. V trimming: 5 bases; J trimming: 6 bases; junction bases outside the gene matches: 7. The V gene's germline CDR1 is MNHEY and CDR2 SVGAGI. The CDR3 extends over 15 amino acids.

This clonotype was counted only a few times. V usage is TRBV7-8 and J usage is TRBJ1-2; TRBD1 aligns across 9 bases. In germline, CDR1 is SGHVS, CDR2 FQNEAQ. V lost 1 base, J lost 1 base, and 7 bases stayed unmatched. This CDR3 is built from 17 residues. Here the CDR3 reads CASSLGQGDPYNYGYTF. CDR3 nucleotide sequence: TGTGCCAGCAGCTTAGGACAGGGGGACCCCTATAACTATGGCTACACCTTC.

V gene TRBV5-1 combines with J gene TRBJ2-1; TRBD2 agrees at 8 bases. Germline V gene sequence: CDR1 SGHRS, CDR2 YFSETQ. The CDR3 sequence is 15 residues long. V lost 6 bases to trimming and J lost 7 bases; unmatched junction nucleotides: 12. The chain's CDR3 is CASTPLAGLLNEQFF. CDR3 coding DNA: TGCGCCAGCACTCCCCTAGCGGGCCTCTTGAATGAGCAGTTCTTC.

This sequence joins TRBV9 and TRBJ1-2; tentatively, D is TRBD1 (5 bases). From germline, CDR1 is SGDLS and CDR2 YYNGEE. This CDR3 is 12 amino acids long. Deletions cut 3 bases from V and 6 bases from J, with 9 bases between. CDR3: CASSARQNGYTF. The DNA for the CDR3 is TGTGCCAGCAGCGCGAGACAGAATGGCTACACCTTC.

This clonotype turned up a few times. The chain has TRBV12-3 or TRBV12-4 and TRBJ2-1; TRBD2 matches at 8 bases. Matching the DNA end better, TRBJ2-7 makes the J call doubtful. This CDR3 is 16 amino acids long. The DNA of the CDR3 is TGTGCCAGCAGTCCGGGGGGGAAAGCGATGGGCCACGAGCAGTACTTC. It codes for CASSPGGKAMGHEQYF.

This clonotype showed up just a few times. This rearrangement joins TRBV7-9 to TRBJ2-6; D is ambiguous. The V end lost 5 bases, the J end lost 3 bases, and 8 bases lay between the germline ends. This CDR3 has 14 amino acids. Germline V gene lookup returns CDR1 SEHNR and CDR2 FQNEAQ (reference sequence). This CDR3 reads CASSRGDGANVLTF. DNA of the CDR3: TGTGCCAGCAGCCGCGGAGATGGGGCCAACGTCCTGACTTTC. Filled out from reference TRBV7-9 and TRBJ2-6, the complete variable domain reads DTGVSQNPRHKITKRGQNVTFRCDPISEHNRLYWYRQTLGQGPEFLTYFQNEAQLEKSRLLSDRFSAERPKGSFSTLEIQRTEQGDSAMYLCASSRGDGANVLTFGAGSRLTVL.

In its sample, this clonotype was seen a few times. V is TRBV7-9 and J is TRBJ1-1, with TRBD1 as a possible D gene (5 bases). The CDR3 is made up of 15 amino acids. The germline V gene has CDR1 SEHNR and CDR2 FQNEAQ (reference sequence). Trimming took 5 bases from V and 1 from J, leaving 14 bases between them. CDR3 sequence: CASSTGLTANTEAFF. In DNA form, the CDR3 reads TGTGCCAGCAGCACCGGTCTGACAGCGAACACTGAAGCTTTCTTT.

There are a few counts of this clonotype. The chain is built from TRBV5-4 and TRBJ2-7, with 10 bases lining up with TRBD2. With 0 bases clipped from V and 6 bases from J, the junction kept 6 bases outside the gene matches. This CDR3 region has 15 residues. Germline V gene lookup returns CDR1 SGHNT and CDR2 YYREEE (reference sequence). The chain's CDR3 is CASSLVLAGDREQYF. The CDR3 nucleotides are TGTGCCAGCAGCTTGGTTCTAGCGGGAGATCGCGAGCAGTACTTC.

V and J are TRBV3-1 and TRBJ2-7; 8 positions agree with TRBD2. CDR3 length: 17 amino acids. Germline assignment: CDR1 LGHDT and CDR2 YNNKEL (reference sequence). Germline trimming cut 4 bases from V and 1 base from J; bases unmatched to any gene: 12. The CDR3 reads CASSPFRPGLGSYEQYF. DNA for the CDR3: TGTGCCAGCAGCCCTTTCAGACCGGGACTAGGGTCCTACGAGCAGTACTTC.

This chain links TRBV4-2 with TRBJ1-2, with D hard to call. V was shortened by 1 base and J by 4 bases, with 19 bases between the two germline ends. CDR3 size: 17 residues. CDR1 is LGHNA, CDR2 YNFKEQ, per germline. The CDR3 region is CASSQGAGQVGIYGYTF. The CDR3 DNA reads as TGTGCCAGCAGCCAAGGGGCTGGGCAGGTGGGGATCTATGGCTACACCTTC.

This chain uses TRBV12-3 or TRBV12-4 with TRBJ2-1, with D perhaps TRBD1 or TRBD2 (7 bases each). Trimming removed 4 bases at V and 10 bases at J, with 17 bases between. The CDR3 is 14 amino acids. The CDR3 DNA reads as TGTGCCAGCAGTTCTCTGCAGGGGGGGAGGGAGCAGTTCTTC. This encodes CASSSLQGGREQFF.

The rearrangement joins TRBV7-9 to TRBJ1-4; no clear D gene. The CDR3 has 15 amino acids. In germline, CDR1 is SEHNR, CDR2 FQNEAQ (reference sequence). Trimming removed 5 bases from V and 0 bases from J, with 10 bases in between. The CDR3 loop reads CASSPPDATNEKLFF. CDR3 sequence (DNA): TGTGCCAGCAGCCCCCCCGACGCAACTAATGAAAAACTGTTTTTT.

This clonotype was seen a single time. This rearrangement joins TRBV29-1 to TRBJ2-5; the D gene is possibly TRBD1 (5 bases). Matching the DNA end better, TRBJ2-1 makes the J call doubtful. Germline-derived CDR1 and CDR2 are SQVTM and ANQGSEA. The CDR3 is made up of 14 amino acids. The CDR3 loop is CSVVNRLNWDEQFF. CDR3 DNA sequence: TGCAGCGTTGTTAACAGGTTAAATTGGGATGAGCAGTTCTTC.

This chain joins TRBV12-3 or TRBV12-4 and TRBJ2-1; 14 bases fit TRBD2. Trimming at V came to 8 bases and at J to 1 base, leaving 13 bases not matched to a gene. The CDR3 runs to 19 residues. CDR3 sequence: CASARPWTSGGRSYNEQFF. For the CDR3, the DNA is TGTGCCAGCGCCCGACCGTGGACTAGCGGGGGGAGGTCCTACAATGAGCAGTTCTTC.

This chain joins TRBV15 and TRBJ1-2, with 9 bases that match TRBD1. Germline V gene data show CDR1 as LNHNV and CDR2 as YYDKDF (reference sequence). CDR3 length: 18 amino acids. V shed 4 bases, J shed 3 bases, and the junction held 15 bases outside the gene matches. The CDR3: CATSTYGEGQGHDYGYTF. The CDR3 DNA is TGTGCCACCAGCACTTACGGAGAGGGACAGGGTCATGACTATGGCTACACCTTC. Full variable domain (rest looked up from reference TRBV15 and TRBJ1-2): DAMVIQNPRYQVTQFGKPVTLSCSQTLNHNVMYWYQQKSSQAPKLLFHYYDKDFNNEADTPDNFQSRRPNTSFCFLDIRSPGLGDTAMYLCATSTYGEGQGHDYGYTFGSGTRLTVV.

The table lists this clonotype with a count of one. This chain connects TRBV20-1 to TRBJ1-5; D is unclear. Germline V CDR1 and CDR2: DFQATT, SNEGSKA (reference sequence). The CDR3 consists of 15 residues. V dropped 0 bases and J dropped 6 bases, with 15 bases sitting between them. CDR3 nucleotide sequence: TGCAGTGCTAGAGATCAAGAGGGAAAGATTCAGCCCCAGCATTTT. The encoded protein is CSARDQEGKIQPQHF.

CDR3 loop: CAGTGDGYTF. CDR3 coding DNA: TGTGCCGGGACAGGGGATGGCTACACCTTC. The rearrangement links TRBV7-2 to TRBJ1-2; 10 nucleotides match TRBD1. Germline CDR1 reads SGHTA; CDR2 reads FQGNSA. Losses at the gene ends were 11 bases for V and 6 bases for J; bases not matched to a gene: 0. The CDR3 runs to 10 residues.

This clonotype was seen more than once but under ten times. The chain recombines TRBV5-1 with TRBJ2-5; no reliable D call. The end of the DNA fits TRBJ2-1 better, so the J call may be wrong. The CDR3 sequence is 16 residues long. The germline V gene encodes CDR1 SGHRS and CDR2 YFSETQ. The chain's CDR3 is CASSPELGEDRHEQFF. CDR3 nucleotide sequence: TGCGCCAGCAGCCCGGAGCTGGGCGAGGACCGGCATGAGCAGTTCTTC.

The chain employs TRBV6-2 or TRBV6-3 and TRBJ2-1; D unclear. This CDR3 region has 15 residues. V dropped 0 bases and J dropped 1 base, with 7 bases sitting between them. Germline loops: CDR1 MNHEY, CDR2 SVGEGT. The CDR3 spells CASSYSSVSYNEQFF. DNA for the CDR3: TGTGCCAGCAGTTACTCTTCCGTATCCTACAATGAGCAGTTCTTC.

The chain has TRBV28 and TRBJ2-5, with unresolved D. Germline V CDR1 and CDR2: MDHEN, SYDVKM. The ends were cut back, 4 bases at V and 5 bases at J, with 17 bases in the middle. The CDR3 is 15 amino acids. The CDR3 nucleotides are TGTGCCAGCAGTTCGCGAAAATACGGTCGGGAGACCCAGTACTTC. Translated, it gives CASSSRKYGRETQYF.

This rearrangement joins TRBV7-3 to TRBJ1-1; unclear D gene. V was trimmed by 2 bases and J by 4 bases, leaving 8 bases between them. CDR1 and CDR2 (germline): SGHTA, FQGTGA. CDR3 length equals 13 residues. CDR3 in amino acids: CASSLGLSTEAFF. DNA of the CDR3: TGTGCCAGCAGCTTAGGTCTTAGCACTGAAGCTTTCTTT.